This record covers a single TCR beta chain. The sample belongs to a study of preoperative IRX-2 immunotherapy in early breast cancer. TCRdb's copy holds only in-frame clones and misses some; the assay was immunoSEQ multiplex PCR. This sample yields around 57,000 clones, of which less than 95% are seen a single time; around 1.7% belongs to the top ten. Treatment of the sample: preoperative locoregional IRX-2 cytokine immunotherapy. Preoperative locoregional IRX-2 cytokine immunotherapy was tested in the phase Ib source study. Germline V gene sequence: CDR1 SGHRS, CDR2 YFSETQ. CDR3 size: 14 residues. V lost 4 bases, J lost 0 bases, and 10 bases lay in between.

The source of this sequence is a human donor with breast cancer. Sampling was done from a patient treated with IRX-2 immunotherapy. The chain couples TRBV5-1 to TRBJ1-2; TRBD1 might be the D (6 bases). In DNA form, the CDR3 reads TGCGCCAGCAGCCCGGACAGCTCTAACTATGGCTACACCTTC. Its protein product is CASSPDSSNYGYTF.